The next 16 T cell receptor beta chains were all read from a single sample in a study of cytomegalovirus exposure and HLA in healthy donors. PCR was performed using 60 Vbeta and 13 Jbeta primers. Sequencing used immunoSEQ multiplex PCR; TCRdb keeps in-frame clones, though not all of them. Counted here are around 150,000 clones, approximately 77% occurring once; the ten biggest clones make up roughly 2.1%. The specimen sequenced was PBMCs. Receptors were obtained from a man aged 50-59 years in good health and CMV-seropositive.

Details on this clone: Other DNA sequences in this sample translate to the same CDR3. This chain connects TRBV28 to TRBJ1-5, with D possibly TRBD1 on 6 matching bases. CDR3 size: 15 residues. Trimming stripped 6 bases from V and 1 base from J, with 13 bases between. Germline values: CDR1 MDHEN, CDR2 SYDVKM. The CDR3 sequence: CASRPTGLSNQPQHF. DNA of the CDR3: TGTGCCAGCAGACCGACAGGCCTGAGCAATCAGCCCCAGCATTTT.

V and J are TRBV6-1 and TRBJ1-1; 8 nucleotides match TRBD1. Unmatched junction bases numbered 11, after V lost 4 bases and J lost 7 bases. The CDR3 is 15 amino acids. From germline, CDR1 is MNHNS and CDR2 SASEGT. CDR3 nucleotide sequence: TGTGCCAGCAGTGCCTTAGACAGGGGCACCTTTGAAGCTTTCTTT. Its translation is CASSALDRGTFEAFF.

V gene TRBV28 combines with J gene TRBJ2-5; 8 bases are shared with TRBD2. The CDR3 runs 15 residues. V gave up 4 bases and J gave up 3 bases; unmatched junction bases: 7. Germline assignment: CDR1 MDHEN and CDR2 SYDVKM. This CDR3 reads CASSSAGAAKETQYF. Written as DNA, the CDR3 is TGTGCCAGCAGTTCAGCGGGGGCCGCGAAAGAGACCCAGTACTTC. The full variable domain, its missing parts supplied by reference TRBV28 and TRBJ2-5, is DVKVTQSSRYLVKRTGEKVFLECVQDMDHENMFWYRQDPGLGLRLIYFSYDVKMKEKGDIPEGYSVSREKKERFSLILESASTNQTSMYLCASSSAGAAKETQYFGPGTRLLVL.

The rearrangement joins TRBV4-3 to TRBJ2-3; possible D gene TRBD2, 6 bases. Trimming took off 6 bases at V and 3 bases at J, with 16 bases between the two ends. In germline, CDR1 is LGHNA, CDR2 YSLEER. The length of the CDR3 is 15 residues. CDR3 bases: TGCGCCAGCAGGTTTGGGCTAGCGCGGACAGATACGCAGTATTTT. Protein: CASRFGLARTDTQYF.

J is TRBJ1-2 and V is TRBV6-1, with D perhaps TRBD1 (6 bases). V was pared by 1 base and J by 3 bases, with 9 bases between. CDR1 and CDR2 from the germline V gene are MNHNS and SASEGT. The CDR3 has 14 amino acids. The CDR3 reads CASSEGAGDYGYTF. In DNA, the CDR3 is TGTGCCAGCAGTGAAGGTGCAGGGGACTATGGCTACACCTTC.

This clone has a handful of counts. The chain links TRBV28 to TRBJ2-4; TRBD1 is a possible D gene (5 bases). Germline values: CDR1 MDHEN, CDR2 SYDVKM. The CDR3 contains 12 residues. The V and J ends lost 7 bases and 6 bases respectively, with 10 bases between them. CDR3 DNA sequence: TGTGCCAGCACGTCAGGGTCAAACATTCAGTACTTC. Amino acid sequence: CASTSGSNIQYF. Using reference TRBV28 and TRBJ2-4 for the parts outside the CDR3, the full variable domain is DVKVTQSSRYLVKRTGEKVFLECVQDMDHENMFWYRQDPGLGLRLIYFSYDVKMKEKGDIPEGYSVSREKKERFSLILESASTNQTSMYLCASTSGSNIQYFGAGTRLSVL.

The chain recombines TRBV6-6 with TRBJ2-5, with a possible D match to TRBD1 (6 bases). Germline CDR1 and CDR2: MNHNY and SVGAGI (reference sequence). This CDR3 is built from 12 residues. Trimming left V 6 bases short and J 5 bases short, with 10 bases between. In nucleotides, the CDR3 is TGTGCCAGCAGCCAGGGGCCGGAGACCCAGTACTTC. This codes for CASSQGPETQYF.

This CDR3 reads CASSPPDRGNYGYTF. The CDR3 DNA follows: TGTGCCAGCTCACCACCGGACCGGGGGAACTATGGCTACACCTTC. The J gene is TRBJ1-2, the V gene TRBV18; D is possibly TRBD1 (5 bases). CDR1 is KGHSH, CDR2 LQKENI, per germline. V gave up 0 bases and J gave up 2 bases, with 10 bases separating them. The CDR3 sequence is 15 residues long.

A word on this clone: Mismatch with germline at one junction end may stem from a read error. CDR3 DNA sequence: TGTGCTAGCAGCTTTGGACTAGCGGGGGGTCAAGAGACCCAGTACTTC. This gives the protein CASSFGLAGGQETQYF. The chain is built from TRBV7-7 and TRBJ2-5, with TRBD2 matching 14 bases. Per the germline V gene, CDR1 is SSHAT and CDR2 is FNYEAQ (reference sequence). The length of the CDR3 is 16 residues.

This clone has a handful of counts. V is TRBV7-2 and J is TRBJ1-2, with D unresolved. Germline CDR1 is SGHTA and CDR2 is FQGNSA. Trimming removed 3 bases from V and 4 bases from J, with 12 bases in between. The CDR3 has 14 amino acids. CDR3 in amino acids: CASSLDSTIYGYTF. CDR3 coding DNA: TGTGCCAGCAGCTTGGACTCTACAATCTATGGCTACACCTTC. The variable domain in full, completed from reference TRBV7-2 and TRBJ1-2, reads GAGVSQSPSNKVTEKGKDVELRCDPISGHTALYWYRQSLGQGLEFLIYFQGNSAPDKSGLPSDRFSAERTGGSVSTLTIQRTQQEDSAVYLCASSLDSTIYGYTFGSGTRLTVV.

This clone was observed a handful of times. The CDR3 DNA follows: TGTGCCAGCAGCCGAGCAACAGGGGGCGAGGTAGCTTTCTTT. Protein: CASSRATGGEVAFF. The chain uses TRBV5-4 and TRBJ1-1, with TRBD1 identical over 9 bases. V was pared by 4 bases and J by 10 bases, with 11 bases of the junction left unmatched. From germline, CDR1 is SGHNT and CDR2 YYREEE (reference sequence). This CDR3 has 14 amino acids.

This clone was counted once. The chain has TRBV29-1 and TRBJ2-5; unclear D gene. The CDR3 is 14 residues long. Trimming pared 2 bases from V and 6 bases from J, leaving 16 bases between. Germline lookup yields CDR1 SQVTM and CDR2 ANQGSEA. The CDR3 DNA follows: TGCAGCGTTGAACTTGGTCTAGAGTGGAAGACCCAGTACTTC. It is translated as CSVELGLEWKTQYF.

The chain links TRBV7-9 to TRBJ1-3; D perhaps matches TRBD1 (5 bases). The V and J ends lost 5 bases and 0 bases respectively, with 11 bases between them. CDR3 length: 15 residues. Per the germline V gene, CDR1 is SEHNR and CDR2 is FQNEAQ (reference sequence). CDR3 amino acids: CASSPRQFSGNTIYF. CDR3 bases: TGTGCCAGCAGCCCCAGACAGTTCTCTGGAAACACCATATATTTT.

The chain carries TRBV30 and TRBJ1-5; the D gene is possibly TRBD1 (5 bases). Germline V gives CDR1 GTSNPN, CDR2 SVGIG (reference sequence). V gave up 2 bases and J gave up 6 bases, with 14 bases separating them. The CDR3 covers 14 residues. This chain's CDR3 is CAWSIGVGGQPQHF. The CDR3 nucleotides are TGTGCCTGGAGTATAGGGGTGGGGGGTCAGCCCCAGCATTTT.

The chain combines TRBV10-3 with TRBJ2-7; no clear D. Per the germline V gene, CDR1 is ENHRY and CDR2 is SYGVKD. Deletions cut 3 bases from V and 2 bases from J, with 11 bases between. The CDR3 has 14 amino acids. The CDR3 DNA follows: TGTGCCATCAGTGACTACACAGAGACCTACGAGCAGTACTTC. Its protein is CAISDYTETYEQYF.

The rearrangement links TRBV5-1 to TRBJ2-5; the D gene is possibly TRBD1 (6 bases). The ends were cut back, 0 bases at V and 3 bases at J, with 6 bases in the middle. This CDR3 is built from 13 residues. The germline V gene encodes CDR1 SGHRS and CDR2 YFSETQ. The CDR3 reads CASSLDREETQYF. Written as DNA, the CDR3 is TGCGCCAGCAGCTTGGACAGGGAAGAGACCCAGTACTTC.